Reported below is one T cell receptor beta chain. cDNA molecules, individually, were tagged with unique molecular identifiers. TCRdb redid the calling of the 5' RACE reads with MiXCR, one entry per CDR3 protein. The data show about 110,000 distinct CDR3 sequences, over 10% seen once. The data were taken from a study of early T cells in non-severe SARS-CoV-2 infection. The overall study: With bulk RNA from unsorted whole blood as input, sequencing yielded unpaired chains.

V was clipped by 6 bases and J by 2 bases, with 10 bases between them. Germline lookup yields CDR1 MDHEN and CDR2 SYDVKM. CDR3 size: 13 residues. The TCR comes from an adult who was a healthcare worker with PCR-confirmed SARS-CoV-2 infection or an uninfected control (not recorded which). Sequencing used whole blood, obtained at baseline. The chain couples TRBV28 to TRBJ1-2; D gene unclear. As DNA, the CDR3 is TGTGCCAGCAGCCCCCCCGGAAACTATGGCTACACCTTC. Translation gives CASSPPGNYGYTF.